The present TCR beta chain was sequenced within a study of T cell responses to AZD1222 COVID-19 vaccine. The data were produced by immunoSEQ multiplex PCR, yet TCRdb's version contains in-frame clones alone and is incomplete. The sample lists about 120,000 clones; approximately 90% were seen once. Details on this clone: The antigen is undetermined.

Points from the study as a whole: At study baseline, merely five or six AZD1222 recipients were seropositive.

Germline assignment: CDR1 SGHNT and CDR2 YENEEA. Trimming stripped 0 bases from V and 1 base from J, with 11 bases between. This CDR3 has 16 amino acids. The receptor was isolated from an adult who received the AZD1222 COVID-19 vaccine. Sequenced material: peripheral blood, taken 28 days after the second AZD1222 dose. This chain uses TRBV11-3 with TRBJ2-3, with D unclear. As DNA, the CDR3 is TGTGCCAGCAGCTTAGATTCCCGATCAGGCACAGATACGCAGTATTTT. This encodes CASSLDSRSGTDTQYF. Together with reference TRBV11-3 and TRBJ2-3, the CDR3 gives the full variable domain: EAGVVQSPRYKIIEKKQPVAFWCNPISGHNTLYWYLQNLGQGPELLIRYENEEAVDDSQLPKDRFSAERLKGVDSTLKIQPAELGDSAVYLCASSLDSRSGTDTQYFGPGTRLTVL.